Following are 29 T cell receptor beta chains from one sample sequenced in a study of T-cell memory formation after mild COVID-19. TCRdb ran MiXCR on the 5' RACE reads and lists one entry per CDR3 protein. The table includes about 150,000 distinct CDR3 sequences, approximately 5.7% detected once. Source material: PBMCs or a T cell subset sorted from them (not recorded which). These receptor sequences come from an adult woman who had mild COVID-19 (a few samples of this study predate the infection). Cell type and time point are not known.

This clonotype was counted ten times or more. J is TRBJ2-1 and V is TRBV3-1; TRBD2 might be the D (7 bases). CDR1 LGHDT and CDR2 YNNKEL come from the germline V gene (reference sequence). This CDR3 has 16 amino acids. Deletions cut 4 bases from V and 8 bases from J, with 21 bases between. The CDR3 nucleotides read TGTGCCAGCAGCCTTCTCACGGGGGGCAGGCCCCATGAGCAGTTCTTC. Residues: CASSLLTGGRPHEQFF.

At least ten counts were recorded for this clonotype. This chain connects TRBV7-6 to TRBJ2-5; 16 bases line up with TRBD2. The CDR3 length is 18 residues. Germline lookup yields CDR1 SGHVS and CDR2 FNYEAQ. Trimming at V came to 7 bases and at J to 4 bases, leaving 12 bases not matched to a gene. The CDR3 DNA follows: TGTGCCAGCAATCCCGGGACTAGCGGGAGGGCCGGTTTAGAGACCCAGTACTTC. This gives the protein CASNPGTSGRAGLETQYF. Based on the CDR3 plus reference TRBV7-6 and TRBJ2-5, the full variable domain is GAGVSQSPRYKVTKRGQDVALRCDPISGHVSLYWYRQALGQGPEFLTYFNYEAQQDKSGLPNDRFSAERPEGSISTLTIQRTEQRDSAMYRCASNPGTSGRAGLETQYFGPGTRLLVL.

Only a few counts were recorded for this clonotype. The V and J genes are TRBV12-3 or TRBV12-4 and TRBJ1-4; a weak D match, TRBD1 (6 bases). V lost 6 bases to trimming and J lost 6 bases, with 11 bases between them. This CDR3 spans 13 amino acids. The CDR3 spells CASSRGVYEKLFF. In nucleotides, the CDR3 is TGTGCCAGCAGCAGGGGCGTTTATGAAAAACTGTTTTTT.

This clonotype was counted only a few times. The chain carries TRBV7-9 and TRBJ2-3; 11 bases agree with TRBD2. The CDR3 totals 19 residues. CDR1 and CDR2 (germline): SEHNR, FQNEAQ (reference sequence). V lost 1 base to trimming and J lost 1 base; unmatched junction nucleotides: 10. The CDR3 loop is CASSLVGLAGGMGTDTQYF. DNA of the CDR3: TGTGCCAGCAGCTTAGTTGGTCTAGCGGGGGGTATGGGCACAGATACGCAGTATTTT.

DNA for the CDR3: TGTGCCAGCAGCCAAGATAAGGTGCAAGTGGGCGCAGATACGCAGTATTTT. It encodes CASSQDKVQVGADTQYF. The chain combines TRBV3-1 with TRBJ2-3; D is unresolved. CDR3 size: 17 residues. The germline gives CDR1 LGHDT, CDR2 YNNKEL (reference sequence). The V gene lost 0 bases and the J gene lost 4 bases, with 17 bases spanning the gap.

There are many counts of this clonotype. Written as DNA, the CDR3 is TGCAGTGCTAGCAAGTGGGGGGCGTCGGGAGATACGCAGTATTTT. This sequence encodes CSASKWGASGDTQYF. The chain combines TRBV20-1 with TRBJ2-3; either TRBD1 or TRBD2 may fit D (6 bases each). This CDR3 spans 15 amino acids. Germline CDR1 and CDR2: DFQATT and SNEGSKA (reference sequence). V shed 3 bases and J shed 5 bases, with 18 bases lying between them.

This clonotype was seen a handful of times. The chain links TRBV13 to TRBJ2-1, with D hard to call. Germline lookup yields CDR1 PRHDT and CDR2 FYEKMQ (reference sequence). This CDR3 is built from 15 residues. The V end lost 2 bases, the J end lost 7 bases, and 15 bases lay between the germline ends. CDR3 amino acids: CASSLRRLGSNEQFF. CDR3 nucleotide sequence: TGTGCCAGCAGCTTACGTAGACTTGGGTCAAATGAGCAGTTCTTC.

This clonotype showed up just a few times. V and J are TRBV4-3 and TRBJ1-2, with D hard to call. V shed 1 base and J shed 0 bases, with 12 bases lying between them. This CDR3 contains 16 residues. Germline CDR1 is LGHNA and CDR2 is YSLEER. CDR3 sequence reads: CASSQVRGIPNYGYTF. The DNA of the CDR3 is TGCGCCAGCAGCCAAGTAAGAGGGATCCCTAACTATGGCTACACCTTC.

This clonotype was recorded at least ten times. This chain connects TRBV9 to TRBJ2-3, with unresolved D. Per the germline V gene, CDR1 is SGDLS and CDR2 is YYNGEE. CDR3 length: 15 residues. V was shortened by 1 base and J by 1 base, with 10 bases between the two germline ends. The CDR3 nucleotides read TGTGCCAGCAGCGTATTTTTGGCGGGCACAGATACGCAGTATTTT. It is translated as CASSVFLAGTDTQYF.

CDR3 loop: CASSLPKGNTEAFF. As DNA, the CDR3 is TGCGCCAGCAGCTTACCAAAAGGGAACACTGAAGCTTTCTTT. This chain links TRBV5-1 with TRBJ1-1; D is ambiguous. Looked up from germline, CDR1 is SGHRS and CDR2 is YFSETQ. Trimming pared 2 bases from V and 1 base from J, leaving 9 bases between. The CDR3 has 14 amino acids.

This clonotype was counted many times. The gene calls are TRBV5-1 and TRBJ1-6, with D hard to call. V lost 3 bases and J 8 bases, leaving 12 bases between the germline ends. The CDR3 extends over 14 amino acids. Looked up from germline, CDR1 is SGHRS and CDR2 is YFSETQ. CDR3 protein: CASSSGLGHSPLHF. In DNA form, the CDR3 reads TGCGCCAGCAGCTCGGGGTTAGGGCATTCACCCCTCCACTTT.

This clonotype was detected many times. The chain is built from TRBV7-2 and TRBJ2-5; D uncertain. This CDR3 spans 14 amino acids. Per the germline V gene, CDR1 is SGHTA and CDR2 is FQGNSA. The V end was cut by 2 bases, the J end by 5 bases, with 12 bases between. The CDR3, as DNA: TGTGCCAGCAGCTTATTGGGGTCCTGGGAGACCCAGTACTTC. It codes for CASSLLGSWETQYF.

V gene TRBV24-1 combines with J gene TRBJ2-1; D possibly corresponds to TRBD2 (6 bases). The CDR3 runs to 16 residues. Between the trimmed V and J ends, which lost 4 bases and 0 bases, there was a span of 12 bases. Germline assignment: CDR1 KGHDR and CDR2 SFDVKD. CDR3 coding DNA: TGTGCCACCAGTGACCGGGACTTTAGCTCCTACAATGAGCAGTTCTTC. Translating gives CATSDRDFSSYNEQFF.

CDR3 nucleotides: TGTGCCAGTAGTACTTACTCATCGTCTCGGAACACTGAAGCTTTCTTT. Residues: CASSTYSSSRNTEAFF. The chain uses TRBV19 and TRBJ1-1; no clear D gene. CDR1 and CDR2 from the germline V gene are LNHDA and SQIVND (reference sequence). V was cut by 4 bases and J by 1 base, with 16 bases left in between. The CDR3 consists of 16 residues.

This CDR3 reads CASSHPRGAGTLSGANVLTF. Here the CDR3 DNA reads TGCGCCAGCAGCCACCCCCGGGGGGCAGGGACCCTCTCTGGGGCCAACGTCCTGACTTTC. The chain carries TRBV5-1 and TRBJ2-6, with D possibly matching TRBD2 (7 bases). From germline, CDR1 is SGHRS and CDR2 YFSETQ. V lost 4 bases and J lost 0, with 23 bases in between. The CDR3 totals 20 residues. Filled out from reference TRBV5-1 and TRBJ2-6, the complete variable domain reads KAGVTQTPRYLIKTRGQQVTLSCSPISGHRSVSWYQQTPGQGLQFLFEYFSETQRNKGNFPGRFSGRQFSNSRSEMNVSTLELGDSALYLCASSHPRGAGTLSGANVLTFGAGSRLTVL.

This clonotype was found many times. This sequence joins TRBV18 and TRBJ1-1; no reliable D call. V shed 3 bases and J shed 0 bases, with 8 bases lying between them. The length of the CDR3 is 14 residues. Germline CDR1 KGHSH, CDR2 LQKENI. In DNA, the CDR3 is TGTGCCAGCTCACCGGAACGGATGAACACTGAAGCTTTCTTT. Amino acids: CASSPERMNTEAFF. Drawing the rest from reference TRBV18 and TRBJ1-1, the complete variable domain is NAGVMQNPRHLVRRRGQEARLRCSPMKGHSHVYWYRQLPEEGLKFMVYLQKENIIDESGMPKERFSAEFPKEGPSILRIQQVVRGDSAAYFCASSPERMNTEAFFGQGTRLTVV.

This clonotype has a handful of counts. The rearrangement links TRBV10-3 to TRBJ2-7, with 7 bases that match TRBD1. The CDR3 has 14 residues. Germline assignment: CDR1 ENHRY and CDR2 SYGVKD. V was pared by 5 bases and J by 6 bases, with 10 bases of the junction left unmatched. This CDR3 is CAISFGTARGEQYF. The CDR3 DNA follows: TGTGCCATCAGTTTCGGGACAGCCAGGGGCGAGCAGTACTTC.

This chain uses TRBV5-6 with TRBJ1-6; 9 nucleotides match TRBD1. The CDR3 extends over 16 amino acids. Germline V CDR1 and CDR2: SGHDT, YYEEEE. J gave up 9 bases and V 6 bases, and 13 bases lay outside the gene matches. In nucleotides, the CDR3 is TGTGCCAGCAACTCCCGGACGGGGACAGGGTTTTCACCCCTCCACTTT. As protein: CASNSRTGTGFSPLHF.

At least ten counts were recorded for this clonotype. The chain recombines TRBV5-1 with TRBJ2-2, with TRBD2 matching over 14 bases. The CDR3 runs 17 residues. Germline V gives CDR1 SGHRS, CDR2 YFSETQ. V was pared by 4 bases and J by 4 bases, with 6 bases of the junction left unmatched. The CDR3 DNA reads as TGCGCCAGCAGCACCGGGACTAGCGGGAGCATCACCGGGGAGCTGTTTTTT. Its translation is CASSTGTSGSITGELFF.

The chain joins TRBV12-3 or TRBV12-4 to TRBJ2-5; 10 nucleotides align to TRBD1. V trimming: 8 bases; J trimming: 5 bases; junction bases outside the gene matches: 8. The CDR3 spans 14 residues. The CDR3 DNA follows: TGTGCCAGCGGACAACCGGACAGGGGGGAGACCCAGTACTTC. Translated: CASGQPDRGETQYF.

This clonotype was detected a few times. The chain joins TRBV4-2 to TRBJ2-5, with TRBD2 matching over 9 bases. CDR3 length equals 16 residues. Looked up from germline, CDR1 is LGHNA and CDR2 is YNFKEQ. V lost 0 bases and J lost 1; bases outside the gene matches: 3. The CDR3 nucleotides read TGTGCCAGCAGCCAAGATAGCGGGGGAGGCCAAGAGACCCAGTACTTC. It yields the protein CASSQDSGGGQETQYF.

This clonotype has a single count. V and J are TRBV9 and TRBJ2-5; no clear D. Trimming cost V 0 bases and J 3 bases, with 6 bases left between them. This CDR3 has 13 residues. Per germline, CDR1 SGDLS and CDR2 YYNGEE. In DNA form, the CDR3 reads TGTGCCAGCAGCGTAGGCCCCGAAGAGACCCAGTACTTC. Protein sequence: CASSVGPEETQYF.

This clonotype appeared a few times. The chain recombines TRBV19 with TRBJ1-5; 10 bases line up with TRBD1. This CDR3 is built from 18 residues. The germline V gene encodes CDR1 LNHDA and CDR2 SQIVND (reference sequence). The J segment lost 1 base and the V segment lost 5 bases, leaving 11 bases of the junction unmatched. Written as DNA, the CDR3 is TGTGCCAGTAGTCGCAGGGGACAGGGGAGTTTGAGCAATCAGCCCCAGCATTTT. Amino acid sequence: CASSRRGQGSLSNQPQHF.

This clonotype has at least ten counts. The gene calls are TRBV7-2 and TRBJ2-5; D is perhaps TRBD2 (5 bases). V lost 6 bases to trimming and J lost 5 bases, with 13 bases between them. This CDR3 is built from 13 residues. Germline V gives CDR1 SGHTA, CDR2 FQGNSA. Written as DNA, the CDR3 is TGTGCCAGCAGTCCTCCGGGGTGGGAGACCCAGTACTTC. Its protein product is CASSPPGWETQYF.

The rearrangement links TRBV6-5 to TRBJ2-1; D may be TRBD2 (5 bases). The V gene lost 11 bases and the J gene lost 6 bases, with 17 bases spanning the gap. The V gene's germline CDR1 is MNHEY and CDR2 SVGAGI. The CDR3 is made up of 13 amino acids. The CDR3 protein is CAAGLLPPNEQFF. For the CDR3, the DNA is TGTGCCGCCGGACTTCTCCCGCCCAATGAGCAGTTCTTC.

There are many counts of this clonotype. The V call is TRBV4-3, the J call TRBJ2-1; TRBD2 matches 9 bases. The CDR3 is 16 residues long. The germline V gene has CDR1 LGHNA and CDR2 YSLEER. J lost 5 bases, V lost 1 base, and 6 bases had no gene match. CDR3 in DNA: TGCGCCAGCAGCCAAGCCCCTAGCGGGATAAACAATGAGCAGTTCTTC. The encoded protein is CASSQAPSGINNEQFF.

This chain's CDR3 is CASSQLARGGIRYEQYF. Written as DNA, the CDR3 is TGTGCCAGCAGCCAACTCGCGCGGGGGGGAATTCGGTACGAGCAGTACTTC. This chain connects TRBV3-1 to TRBJ2-7, with 9 bases that match TRBD2. This CDR3 contains 17 residues. V was pared by 2 bases and J by 4 bases, with 12 bases of the junction left unmatched. The germline gives CDR1 LGHDT, CDR2 YNNKEL (reference sequence).

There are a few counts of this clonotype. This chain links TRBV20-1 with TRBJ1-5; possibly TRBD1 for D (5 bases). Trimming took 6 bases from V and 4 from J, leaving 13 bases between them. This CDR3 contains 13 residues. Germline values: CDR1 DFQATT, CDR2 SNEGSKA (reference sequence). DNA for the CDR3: TGCAGTGCCTGGAAGGGGCGTAATCAGCCCCAGCATTTT. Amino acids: CSAWKGRNQPQHF.

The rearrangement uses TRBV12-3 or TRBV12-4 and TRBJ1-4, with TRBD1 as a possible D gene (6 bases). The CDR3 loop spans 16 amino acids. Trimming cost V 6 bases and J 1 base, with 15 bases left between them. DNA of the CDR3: TGTGCCAGCAGCCTAGGGTTAGGGGGAACTAATGAAAAACTGTTTTTT. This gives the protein CASSLGLGGTNEKLFF.